The clone carrying this T cell receptor beta chain was observed a few times. Germline CDR1 is MDHEN and CDR2 is SYDVKM. The CDR3 runs 14 residues. V lost 5 bases to trimming and J lost 10 bases; unmatched junction nucleotides: 8. This sample stems from a study of shared T cell receptors in the human thymus. The repertoire was sequenced with immunoSEQ multiplex PCR; TCRdb's copy has only in-frame clones and lacks some. The sample shows 540,000 or so clones, approximately 78% of them seen only once. Another study also made use of these data, one on human thymus T cells. In that study: Healthy Finnish infants undergoing corrective surgery for congenital heart defects were used as donors. Resected material from corrective heart surgery provided the thymus tissue analysed. Across thymic and blood repertoires, the usage of V and J genes appeared to be biased. There were highly overlapping thymic repertoires among unrelated individuals, as related research reported.

The sequencing input was thymocytes. The V and J genes are TRBV28 and TRBJ1-4, with 9 nucleotides matching TRBD1. This sequence originates from a boy in the first two years of life with a congenital heart defect. The DNA for the CDR3 is TGTGCCAGCAGTCCAAAGGGACAGGGCAGAAAACTGTTTTTT. It translates to CASSPKGQGRKLFF. Looking up the rest from reference TRBV28 and TRBJ1-4 gives the full variable domain: DVKVTQSSRYLVKRTGEKVFLECVQDMDHENMFWYRQDPGLGLRLIYFSYDVKMKEKGDIPEGYSVSREKKERFSLILESASTNQTSMYLCASSPKGQGRKLFFGSGTQLSVL.